The source of this T cell receptor beta chain is a study of identical twins. Study-wide results and caveats: Whereas memory repertoires showed no such difference, abundant cord blood beta clonotypes carried fewer insertions. Low generation-probability sequences were in excess among twin-shared out-of-frame alpha sequences.

Details on this clonotype: As yet, its antigen is unknown.

Trimming removed 0 bases from V and 6 bases from J, with 18 bases in between. The CDR3 runs to 16 residues. Germline lookup yields CDR1 SGHRS and CDR2 YFSETQ. cDNA molecules carried unique molecular identifiers, and template switching added a universal primer site. TCRdb re-called the 5' RACE reads through MiXCR, storing one row per CDR3 protein. The sample lists about 810,000 distinct CDR3 sequences; about 12% were seen once. Another study also made use of these data, one on yellow fever vaccine responses in identical twins.

The receptor was isolated from a woman younger than 35 in good health. This sequence joins TRBV5-1 and TRBJ1-2; unclear D gene. The sequencing input was PBMCs. The CDR3 DNA reads as TGCGCCAGCAGCTTGGTCCGGGAGAAGGTTTTGGATGGCTACACCTTC. This sequence encodes CASSLVREKVLDGYTF.